This T cell receptor beta chain was obtained from a study of T cells after yellow fever vaccination. Background on the study: The authors prepared low-cell-number fractions using SMART-Seq v4 Ultra Low Input.

This clonotype came up a few times. MiXCR was run by TCRdb on the 5' RACE reads, yielding one entry per CDR3 protein. The sample contains more than 300,000 distinct CDR3 sequences, about 6.6% of which appear only once. The sequence was obtained from a man aged 18 to 35 who received the YFV17D yellow fever vaccine. Material: PBMCs, obtained roughly seven weeks after the first yellow fever vaccination.

CDR3 sequence (DNA): TGTGCCAGTAGCGTCTCGGGGGCTGGCGGCTACACCTTC. This translates into CASSVSGAGGYTF. The V call is TRBV19, the J call TRBJ1-2; a possible D gene is TRBD1 (6 bases). The V end lost 6 bases, the J end lost 8 bases, and 16 bases lay between the germline ends. The CDR3 contains 13 residues. Germline V gives CDR1 LNHDA, CDR2 SQIVND (reference sequence).